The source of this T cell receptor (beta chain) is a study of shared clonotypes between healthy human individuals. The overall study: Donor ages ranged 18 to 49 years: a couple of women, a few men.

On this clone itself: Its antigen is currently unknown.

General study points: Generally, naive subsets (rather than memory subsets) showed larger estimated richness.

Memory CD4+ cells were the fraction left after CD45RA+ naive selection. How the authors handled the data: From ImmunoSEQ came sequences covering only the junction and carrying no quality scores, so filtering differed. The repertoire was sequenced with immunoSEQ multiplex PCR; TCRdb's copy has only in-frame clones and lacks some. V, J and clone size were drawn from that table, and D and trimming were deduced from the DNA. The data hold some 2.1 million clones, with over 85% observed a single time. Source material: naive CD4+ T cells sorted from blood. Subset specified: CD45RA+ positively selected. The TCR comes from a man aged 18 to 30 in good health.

DNA of the CDR3: TGTGCCAGCAGCGGGACAGGGGGTAAGTGGAGCAATCAGCCCCAGCATTTT. Its protein is CASSGTGGKWSNQPQHF. The chain recombines TRBV5-6 with TRBJ1-5; 11 positions agree with TRBD1. CDR1 is SGHDT and CDR2 is YYEEEE in the germline V gene. The V gene end was trimmed by 4 bases and the J gene end by 1 base; junction bases not matched to a gene: 7. CDR3 length: 17 residues.